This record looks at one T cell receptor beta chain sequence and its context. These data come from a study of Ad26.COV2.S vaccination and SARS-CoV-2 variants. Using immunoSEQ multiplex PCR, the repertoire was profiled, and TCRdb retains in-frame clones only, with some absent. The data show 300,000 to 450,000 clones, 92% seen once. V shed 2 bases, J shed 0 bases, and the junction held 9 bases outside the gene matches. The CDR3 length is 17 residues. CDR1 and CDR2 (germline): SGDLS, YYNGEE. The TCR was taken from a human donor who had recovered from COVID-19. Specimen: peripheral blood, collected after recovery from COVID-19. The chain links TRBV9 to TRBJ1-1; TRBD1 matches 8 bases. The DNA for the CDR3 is TGTGCCAGCAGCGTGGGACCCGACAGGGGATTGAACACTGAAGCTTTCTTT. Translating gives CASSVGPDRGLNTEAFF.